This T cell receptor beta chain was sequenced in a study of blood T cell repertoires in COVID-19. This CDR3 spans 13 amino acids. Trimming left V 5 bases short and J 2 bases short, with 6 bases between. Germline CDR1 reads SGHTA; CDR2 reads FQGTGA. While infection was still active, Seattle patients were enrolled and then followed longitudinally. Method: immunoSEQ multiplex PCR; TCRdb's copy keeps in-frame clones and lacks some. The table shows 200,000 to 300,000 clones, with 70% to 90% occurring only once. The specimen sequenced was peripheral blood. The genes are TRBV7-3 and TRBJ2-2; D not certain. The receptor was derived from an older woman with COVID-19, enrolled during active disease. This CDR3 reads CASSQRNTGELFF. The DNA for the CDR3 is TGTGCCAGCAGCCAGCGAAACACCGGGGAGCTGTTTTTT.